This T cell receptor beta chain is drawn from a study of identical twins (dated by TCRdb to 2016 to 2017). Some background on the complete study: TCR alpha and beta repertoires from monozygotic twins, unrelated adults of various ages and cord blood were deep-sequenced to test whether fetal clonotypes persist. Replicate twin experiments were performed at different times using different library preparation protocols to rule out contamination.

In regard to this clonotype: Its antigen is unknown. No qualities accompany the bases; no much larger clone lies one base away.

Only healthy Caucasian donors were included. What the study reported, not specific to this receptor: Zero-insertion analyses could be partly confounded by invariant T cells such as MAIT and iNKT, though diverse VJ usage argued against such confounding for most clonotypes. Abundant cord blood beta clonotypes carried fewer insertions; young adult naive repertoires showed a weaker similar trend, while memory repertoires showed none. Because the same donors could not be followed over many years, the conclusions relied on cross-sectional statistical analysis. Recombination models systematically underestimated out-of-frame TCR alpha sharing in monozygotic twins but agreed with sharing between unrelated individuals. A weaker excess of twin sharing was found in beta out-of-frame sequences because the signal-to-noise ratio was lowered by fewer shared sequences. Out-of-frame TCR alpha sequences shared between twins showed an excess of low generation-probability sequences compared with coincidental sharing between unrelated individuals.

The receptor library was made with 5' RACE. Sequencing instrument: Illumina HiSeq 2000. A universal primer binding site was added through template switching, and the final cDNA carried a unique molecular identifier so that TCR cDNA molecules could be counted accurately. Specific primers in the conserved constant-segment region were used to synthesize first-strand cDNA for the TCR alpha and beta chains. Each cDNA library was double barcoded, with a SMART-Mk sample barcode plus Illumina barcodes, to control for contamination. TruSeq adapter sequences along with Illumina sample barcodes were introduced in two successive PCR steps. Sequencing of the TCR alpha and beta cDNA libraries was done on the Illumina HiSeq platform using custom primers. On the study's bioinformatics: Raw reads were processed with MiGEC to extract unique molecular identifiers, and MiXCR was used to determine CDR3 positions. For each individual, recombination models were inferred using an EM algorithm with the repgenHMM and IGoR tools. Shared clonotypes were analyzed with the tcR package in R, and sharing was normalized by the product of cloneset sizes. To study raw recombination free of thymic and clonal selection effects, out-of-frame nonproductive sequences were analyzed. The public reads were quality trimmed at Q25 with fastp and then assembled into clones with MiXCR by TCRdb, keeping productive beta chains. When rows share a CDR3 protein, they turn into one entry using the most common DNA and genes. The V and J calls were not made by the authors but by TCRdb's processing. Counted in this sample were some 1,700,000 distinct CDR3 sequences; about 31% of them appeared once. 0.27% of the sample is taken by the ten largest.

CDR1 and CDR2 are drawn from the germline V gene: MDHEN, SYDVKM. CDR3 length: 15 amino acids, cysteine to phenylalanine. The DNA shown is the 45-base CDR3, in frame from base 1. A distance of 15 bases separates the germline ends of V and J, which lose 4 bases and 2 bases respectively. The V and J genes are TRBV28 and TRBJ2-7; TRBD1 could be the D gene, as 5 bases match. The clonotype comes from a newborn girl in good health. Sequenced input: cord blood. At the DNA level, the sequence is TGTGCCAGCAGTTCCATAGGGGCAGCCCCCTACGAGCAGTACTTC. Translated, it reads CASSSIGAAPYEQYF.